The 10 T cell receptor beta chains presented below share a single source sample, sequenced in a study of prognosis after radiotherapy for stage I lung cancer. Genomic DNA was the source, and TCR beta CDR3 was amplified from it by two-round multiplex PCR. Gene-specific primers for each TRBV and TRBJ gene drove first-round PCR. TCRdb re-called the multiplex PCR reads through MiXCR, storing one row per CDR3 protein. The sample lists about 16,000 distinct CDR3 sequences; around two fifths were seen once. This sample comprised PBMCs, obtained before or after stereotactic body radiation therapy (not recorded which). All receptors derive from a donor aged 50 or older with non-small cell lung cancer.

The rearrangement links TRBV5-1 to TRBJ2-5; D possibly matches TRBD1 or TRBD2 (6 bases each). CDR1 and CDR2 from the germline V gene are SGHRS and YFSETQ. The CDR3 runs 15 residues. Trimming left V 2 bases short and J 8 bases short, with 19 bases between. Written as DNA, the CDR3 is TGCGCCAGCAGCTTCGCCCCGGGGGCGAAGGATACCCAGTACTTC. This codes for CASSFAPGAKDTQYF.

The CDR3 DNA sequence: TGTGCCAGCAGTTACAGGGGGCGCACCGGGGAGCTGTTTTTT. Amino acids: CASSYRGRTGELFF. The chain links TRBV6-5 to TRBJ2-2; TRBD1 matches at 7 bases. J was trimmed by 4 bases and V by 2 bases; bases with no gene match: 1. Per the germline V gene, CDR1 is MNHEY and CDR2 is SVGAGI. CDR3 length: 14 amino acids.

This clonotype rates as medium-sized. J is TRBJ1-6 and V is TRBV27; a possible D gene is TRBD1 (6 bases). Trimming took off 5 bases at V and 13 bases at J, with 15 bases between the two ends. The CDR3 length is 13 residues. Germline V lookup: CDR1 MNHEY, CDR2 SMNVEV (reference sequence). The CDR3 protein is CASSTRRGLPLHF. CDR3 sequence (DNA): TGTGCCAGCAGTACCCGGCGGGGGCTGCCCCTCCACTTT.

The chain uses TRBV6-2 or TRBV6-3 and TRBJ1-2; no clear D. The CDR3 consists of 14 residues. Germline V gene data show CDR1 as MNHEY and CDR2 as SVGEGT. V lost 4 bases and J 8 bases, leaving 17 bases between the germline ends. The CDR3 nucleotides read TGTGCCAGCAGTTCCCTTACCACAGCCTTGGGCTACACCTTC. Protein: CASSSLTTALGYTF.

Relative to its sample, this clonotype is medium-sized. The chain uses TRBV27 and TRBJ1-6; a weak D match, TRBD1 (6 bases). V gave up 3 bases and J gave up 8 bases, with 8 bases separating them. The CDR3 spans 13 residues. Germline assignment: CDR1 MNHEY and CDR2 SMNVEV (reference sequence). The CDR3 is CASSFNRDSPLHF. CDR3 DNA sequence: TGTGCCAGCAGTTTTAACAGGGATTCACCCCTCCACTTT.

The rearrangement joins TRBV19 to TRBJ1-3, with D unclear. Germline CDR1 and CDR2: LNHDA and SQIVND (reference sequence). V gave up 6 bases and J gave up 4 bases, with 7 bases separating them. The CDR3 is 12 residues long. The DNA of the CDR3 is TGTGCCAGTAGCACCGGAGGAAACACCATATATTTT. Its translation: CASSTGGNTIYF.

This clonotype has a count of ten or more. The CDR3 spells CASAPLRGSGNTIYF. DNA for the CDR3: TGTGCCAGCGCCCCACTCCGGGGGTCTGGAAACACCATATATTTT. This chain links TRBV5-6 with TRBJ1-3; D possibly corresponds to TRBD1 (5 bases). Per germline, CDR1 SGHDT and CDR2 YYEEEE. The CDR3 is made up of 15 amino acids. The V end lost 7 bases, the J end lost 1 base, and 15 bases lay between the germline ends.

The chain recombines TRBV20-1 with TRBJ1-2; D not resolved. The CDR3 has 11 residues. The V gene's germline CDR1 is DFQATT and CDR2 SNEGSKA (reference sequence). With 3 bases removed from V and 6 bases from J, the gap between germline ends came to 8 bases. CDR3 nucleotide sequence: TGCAGTGCTAGGGTCGGGAATGGCTACACCTTC. Its translation is CSARVGNGYTF.

Worth noting for this clonotype: The junction departs from the called germline gene at one end, perhaps through a read error. The V gene is TRBV24-1, the J gene TRBJ1-2; D gene uncertain. The germline CDR1 and CDR2 sequences are KGHDR and SFDVKD. CDR3 size: 14 residues. The CDR3 region has the DNA TGTGCCACCATTGATTCTTCGACATCGTGGGGCTACACCTTC. This gives the protein CATIDSSTSWGYTF.

V usage is TRBV28 and J usage is TRBJ1-2; no clear D. In germline, CDR1 is MDHEN, CDR2 SYDVKM. This CDR3 region has 14 residues. Between the trimmed V and J ends, which lost 3 bases and 5 bases, there was a span of 13 bases. The DNA for the CDR3 is TGTGCCAGCAGTTTGCCCCAGGCGCCGTATGGCTACACCTTC. Translation gives CASSLPQAPYGYTF.